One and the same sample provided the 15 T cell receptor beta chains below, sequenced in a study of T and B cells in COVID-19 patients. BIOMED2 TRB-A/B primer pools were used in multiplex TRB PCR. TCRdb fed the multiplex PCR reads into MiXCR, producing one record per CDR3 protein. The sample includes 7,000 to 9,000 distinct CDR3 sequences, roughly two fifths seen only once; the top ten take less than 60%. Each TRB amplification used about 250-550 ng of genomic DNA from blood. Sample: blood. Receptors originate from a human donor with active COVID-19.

CDR3 protein: CAISGQGVGDGYTF. The CDR3 DNA is TGTGCCATCAGTGGACAGGGGGTAGGTGATGGCTACACCTTC. The V and J genes are TRBV10-3 and TRBJ1-2; 9 positions agree with TRBD1. Germline V gives CDR1 ENHRY, CDR2 SYGVKD. The CDR3 length is 14 residues. Trimming took 4 bases from V and 6 from J; bases not matched to a gene: 6.

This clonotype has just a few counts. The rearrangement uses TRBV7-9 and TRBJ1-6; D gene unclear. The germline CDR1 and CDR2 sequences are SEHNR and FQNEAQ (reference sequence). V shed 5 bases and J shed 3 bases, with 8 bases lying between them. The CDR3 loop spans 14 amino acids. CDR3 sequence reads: CASSTEDYNSPLHF. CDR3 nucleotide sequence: TGTGCCAGCAGCACCGAAGACTATAATTCACCCCTCCACTTT.

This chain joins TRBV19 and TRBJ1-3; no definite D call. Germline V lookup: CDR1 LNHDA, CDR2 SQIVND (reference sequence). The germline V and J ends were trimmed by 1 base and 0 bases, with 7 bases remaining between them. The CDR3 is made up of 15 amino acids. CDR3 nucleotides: TGTGCCAGTAGTATAGTGTCCACCTCTGGAAACACCATATATTTT. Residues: CASSIVSTSGNTIYF.

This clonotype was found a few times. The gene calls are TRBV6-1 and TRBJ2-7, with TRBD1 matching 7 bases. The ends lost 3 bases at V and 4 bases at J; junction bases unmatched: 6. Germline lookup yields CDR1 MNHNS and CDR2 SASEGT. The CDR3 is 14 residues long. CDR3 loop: CASSDQGVRYEQYF. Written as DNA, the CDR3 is TGTGCCAGCAGTGATCAGGGGGTTCGGTACGAGCAGTACTTC.

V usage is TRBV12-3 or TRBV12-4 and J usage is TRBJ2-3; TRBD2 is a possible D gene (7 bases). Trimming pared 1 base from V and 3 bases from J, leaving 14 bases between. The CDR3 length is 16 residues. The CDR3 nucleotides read TGTGCCAGCAGTTTAGGGCTGGCGGGGGCAACAGATACGCAGTATTTT. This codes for CASSLGLAGATDTQYF.

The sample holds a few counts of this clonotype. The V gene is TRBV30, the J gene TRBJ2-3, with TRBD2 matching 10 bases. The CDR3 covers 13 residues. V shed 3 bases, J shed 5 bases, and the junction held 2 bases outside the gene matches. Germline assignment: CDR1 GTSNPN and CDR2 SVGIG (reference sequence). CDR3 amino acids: CAWRASGRDTQYF. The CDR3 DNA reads TGTGCCTGGAGAGCTAGCGGGAGAGATACGCAGTATTTT. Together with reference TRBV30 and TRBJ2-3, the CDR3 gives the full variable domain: SQTIHQWPATLVQPVGSPLSLECTVEGTSNPNLYWYRQAAGRGLQLLFYSVGIGQISSEVPQNLSASRPQDRQFILSSKKLLLSDSGFYLCAWRASGRDTQYFGPGTRLTVL.

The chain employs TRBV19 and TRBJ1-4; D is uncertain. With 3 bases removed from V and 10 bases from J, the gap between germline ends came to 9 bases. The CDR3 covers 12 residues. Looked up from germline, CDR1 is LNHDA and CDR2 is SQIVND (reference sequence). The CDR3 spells CASSMDSGKLFF. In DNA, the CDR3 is TGTGCCAGTAGTATGGACTCGGGAAAACTGTTTTTT. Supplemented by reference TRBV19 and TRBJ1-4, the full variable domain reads DGGITQSPKYLFRKEGQNVTLSCEQNLNHDAMYWYRQDPGQGLRLIYYSQIVNDFQKGDIAEGYSVSREKKESFPLTVTSAQKNPTAFYLCASSMDSGKLFFGSGTQLSVL.

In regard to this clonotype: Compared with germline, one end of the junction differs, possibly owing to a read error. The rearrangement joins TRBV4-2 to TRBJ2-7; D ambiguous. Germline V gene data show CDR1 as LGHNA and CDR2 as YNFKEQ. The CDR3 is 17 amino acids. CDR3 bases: TGCGCCAGCAGCCAAGAAAAGGGCAGGTTTTTAACCTACGAGCAGTACTTC. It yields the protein CASSQEKGRFLTYEQYF.

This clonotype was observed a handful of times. The CDR3 here is CAWSVHGGNEQYF. The CDR3, as DNA: TGTGCCTGGAGTGTACACGGAGGAAACGAGCAGTACTTC. The rearrangement links TRBV30 to TRBJ2-7; D is perhaps TRBD2 (5 bases). Trimming removed 0 bases at V and 5 bases at J, with 11 bases between. The germline CDR1 and CDR2 sequences are GTSNPN and SVGIG (reference sequence). The CDR3 has 13 residues.

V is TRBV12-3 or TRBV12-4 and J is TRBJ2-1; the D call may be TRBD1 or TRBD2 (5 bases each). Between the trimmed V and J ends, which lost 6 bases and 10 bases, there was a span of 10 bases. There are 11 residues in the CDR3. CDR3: CASSFRDEQFF. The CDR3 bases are TGTGCCAGCAGCTTCCGGGACGAGCAGTTCTTC.

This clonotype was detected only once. CDR3 nucleotide sequence: TGTGCCAGCAGATTAACAGGGGGTTTGAACACTGAAGCTTTCTTT. It yields the protein CASRLTGGLNTEAFF. The chain employs TRBV11-3 and TRBJ1-1; 8 bases align to TRBD1. The CDR3 consists of 15 residues. The ends lost 6 bases at V and 0 bases at J; junction bases unmatched: 6. Germline assignment: CDR1 SGHNT and CDR2 YENEEA.

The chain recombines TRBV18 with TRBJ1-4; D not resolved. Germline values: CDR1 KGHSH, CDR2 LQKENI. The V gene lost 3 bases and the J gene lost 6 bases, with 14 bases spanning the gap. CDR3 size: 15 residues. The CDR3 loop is CASSPARWEHEKLFF. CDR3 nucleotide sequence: TGTGCCAGCTCACCCGCGAGGTGGGAGCATGAAAAACTGTTTTTT.

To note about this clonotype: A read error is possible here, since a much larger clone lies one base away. CDR3 amino acids: CASIVEARNTGELFF. The CDR3 nucleotides are TGTGCCAGTATCGTTGAAGCCCGGAACACCGGGGAGCTGTTTTTT. The chain uses TRBV19 and TRBJ2-2; D is ambiguous. V was clipped by 7 bases and J by 1 base, with 13 bases between them. Per germline, CDR1 LNHDA and CDR2 SQIVND (reference sequence). The CDR3 spans 15 residues.

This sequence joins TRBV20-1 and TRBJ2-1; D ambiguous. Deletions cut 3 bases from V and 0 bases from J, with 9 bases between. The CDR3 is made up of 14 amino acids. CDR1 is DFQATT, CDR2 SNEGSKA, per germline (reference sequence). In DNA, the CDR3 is TGCAGTGCTAGGGCCCCTAACTCCTACAATGAGCAGTTCTTC. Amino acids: CSARAPNSYNEQFF.

The CDR3 spells CASSLKTRGYGYTF. Here the CDR3 DNA reads TGTGCCAGCAGCTTGAAGACCCGGGGGTATGGCTACACCTTC. This chain joins TRBV5-6 and TRBJ1-2; a weak D match, TRBD1 (5 bases). Trimming stripped 1 base from V and 5 bases from J, with 12 bases between. This CDR3 has 14 amino acids. Germline CDR1 is SGHDT and CDR2 is YYEEEE.